The 6 T cell receptor beta chains reported below all come from one sample, sequenced in a study of blood T cell repertoires in COVID-19. Here immunoSEQ multiplex PCR was the method, and the copy in TCRdb shows in-frame clones only, minus some. The sample has some 240,000 clones, 80% to 95% seen once. Sequenced input: peripheral blood. The receptors derive from a man in his 60s with COVID-19, enrolled during active disease.

The V and J genes are TRBV19 and TRBJ1-2; D is undetermined. V was clipped by 10 bases and J by 5 bases, with 11 bases between them. This CDR3 contains 11 residues. Germline loops: CDR1 LNHDA, CDR2 SQIVND (reference sequence). CDR3 nucleotides: TGTGCCACTCAGAACCGTTATGGCTACACCTTC. Its protein is CATQNRYGYTF.

V and J are TRBV9 and TRBJ1-6; D is uncertain. Germline V CDR1 and CDR2: SGDLS, YYNGEE. With 2 bases removed from V and 7 bases from J, the gap between germline ends came to 10 bases. The CDR3 contains 14 residues. CDR3 DNA: TGTGCCAGCAGCGTGAGGGAGGTGAATTCACCCCTCCACTTT. As protein: CASSVREVNSPLHF. The full variable domain, rest sourced from reference TRBV9 and TRBJ1-6, is DSGVTQTPKHLITATGQRVTLRCSPRSGDLSVYWYQQSLDQGLQFLIQYYNGEERAKGNILERFSAQQFPDLHSELNLSSLELGDSALYFCASSVREVNSPLHFGNGTRLTVT.

This clone was detected once. The J gene is TRBJ1-5, the V gene TRBV28; 10 bases align to TRBD1. The CDR3 is 17 residues long. With V trimmed by 7 bases and J by 3 bases, 12 bases remained unmatched. The V gene's germline CDR1 is MDHEN and CDR2 SYDVKM. This chain's CDR3 is CASKTGGTGVINQPQHF. CDR3 in DNA: TGTGCCAGCAAAACCGGGGGGACAGGGGTTATCAATCAGCCCCAGCATTTT.

This chain uses TRBV7-3 with TRBJ2-7; 8 bases map to TRBD1. J was trimmed by 2 bases and V by 5 bases; bases with no gene match: 5. This CDR3 is 14 amino acids long. From germline, CDR1 is SGHTA and CDR2 FQGTGA. In nucleotides, the CDR3 is TGTGCCAGCAGCACCACAGGGGGAGCCTACGAGCAGTACTTC. Translated: CASSTTGGAYEQYF.

The rearrangement uses TRBV4-2 and TRBJ1-5, with D possibly being TRBD1 (6 bases). CDR3 length: 15 amino acids. V lost 0 bases and J 4 bases, leaving 10 bases between the germline ends. Germline V CDR1 and CDR2: LGHNA, YNFKEQ. CDR3 in DNA: TGTGCCAGCAGCCAAGATAGACAGGTGAATCAGCCCCAGCATTTT. It codes for CASSQDRQVNQPQHF.

The chain is built from TRBV11-2 and TRBJ1-4; 10 bases are a match to TRBD1. Germline-derived CDR1 and CDR2 are SGHAT and FQNNGV. The CDR3 spans 14 residues. V shed 5 bases, J shed 8 bases, and the junction held 5 bases outside the gene matches. DNA of the CDR3: TGTGCCAGCAGCCTGGACAGGGGGGGGGAAAAACTGTTTTTT. Residues: CASSLDRGGEKLFF.